Presented here are 30 T cell receptor beta chains from one specimen sequenced in a study of blood T cell repertoires in COVID-19. Method: immunoSEQ multiplex PCR; TCRdb's copy keeps in-frame clones and lacks some. The sample holds about 150,000 clones; about four fifths are singletons and the top ten take about 3.8%. Sequencing was performed on peripheral blood. The receptors originated from a woman of 80 years or more with acute or convalescent COVID-19.

As for this clone: Other DNA sequences in the sample encode the same CDR3. The chain couples TRBV6-2 or TRBV6-3 to TRBJ1-5; 7 nucleotides line up with TRBD1. This CDR3 region has 14 residues. The ends lost 5 bases at V and 2 bases at J; junction bases unmatched: 3. The germline V gene has CDR1 MNHEY and CDR2 SVGEGT. CDR3 amino acids: CASSGTGGNQPQHF. DNA for the CDR3: TGTGCCAGCAGTGGAACAGGGGGCAATCAGCCCCAGCATTTT.

This chain uses TRBV2 with TRBJ1-1, with 7 bases identical to TRBD1. V shed 8 bases and J 7 bases; nucleotides not matched to a gene: 10. The germline CDR1 and CDR2 sequences are SNHLY and FYNNEI. CDR3 length: 13 amino acids. CDR3 in DNA: TGTGCCAGCTGCCGGGACAGCAAGAGTGAAGCTTTCTTT. It is translated as CASCRDSKSEAFF. The whole variable domain, filled in from reference TRBV2 and TRBJ1-1, reads EPEVTQTPSHQVTQMGQEVILRCVPISNHLYFYWYRQILGQKVEFLVSFYNNEISEKSEIFDDQFSVERPDGSNFTLKIRSTKLEDSAMYFCASCRDSKSEAFFGQGTRLTVV.

The chain employs TRBV29-1 and TRBJ2-1; 7 bases map to TRBD1. Germline assignment: CDR1 SQVTM and CDR2 ANQGSEA. With V trimmed by 2 bases and J by 5 bases, 9 bases remained unmatched. This CDR3 contains 15 residues. CDR3 sequence reads: CSVEMRAGGHNEQFF. The CDR3 bases are TGCAGCGTTGAAATGCGGGCAGGGGGACACAATGAGCAGTTCTTC.

The J gene is TRBJ1-2, the V gene TRBV7-3, with 10 bases identical to TRBD1. The ends lost 5 bases at V and 3 bases at J; junction bases unmatched: 6. This CDR3 region has 15 residues. Germline CDR1 and CDR2: SGHTA and FQGTGA. CDR3: CASSLGTGEYYGYTF. The CDR3 DNA follows: TGTGCCAGCAGCCTGGGGACAGGGGAATACTATGGCTACACCTTC. The whole variable domain, filled in from reference TRBV7-3 and TRBJ1-2, reads GAGVSQTPSNKVTEKGKYVELRCDPISGHTALYWYRQSLGQGPEFLIYFQGTGAADDSGLPNDRFFAVRPEGSVSTLKIQRTERGDSAVYLCASSLGTGEYYGYTFGSGTRLTVV.

This clone occurred once. The chain is built from TRBV7-2 and TRBJ2-1, with 9 bases lining up with TRBD2. The V and J ends lost 3 bases and 10 bases, in that order; junction bases with no gene match: 1. CDR1 and CDR2 from the germline V gene are SGHTA and FQGNSA. The CDR3 length is 12 residues. The CDR3 nucleotides read TGTGCCAGCAGCTTCCTAGCGGGGGAGCAGTTCTTC. This codes for CASSFLAGEQFF.

This chain joins TRBV30 and TRBJ2-3; a weak D match, TRBD2 (6 bases). In germline, CDR1 is GTSNPN, CDR2 SVGIG (reference sequence). Trimming left V 2 bases short and J 0 bases short, with 21 bases between. The CDR3 extends over 18 amino acids. CDR3 DNA sequence: TGTGCCTGGAGTAATTGGGTAACGGGGGAGTCTAGCACAGATACGCAGTATTTT. Its translation: CAWSNWVTGESSTDTQYF.

The chain recombines TRBV27 with TRBJ1-1; no firm D call. This CDR3 spans 12 amino acids. Trimming pared 5 bases from V and 3 bases from J, leaving 7 bases between. Per the germline V gene, CDR1 is MNHEY and CDR2 is SMNVEV (reference sequence). The CDR3 region has the DNA TGTGCCAGCAGTACCCGGGACACTGAAGCTTTCTTT. Translated, it gives CASSTRDTEAFF.

The V gene is TRBV3-1 (or the pseudogene TRBV3-2), the J gene TRBJ2-5; no clear D. The V end lost 5 bases, the J end lost 3 bases, and 7 bases lay between the germline ends. In germline, CDR1 is LGHDT, CDR2 YNNKEL (reference sequence). This CDR3 is built from 12 residues. The CDR3 DNA reads as TGTGCCAGCAGCGTCCGCGAAGAGACCCAGTACTTC. This gives the protein CASSVREETQYF.

This clone has a handful of counts. V is TRBV27 and J is TRBJ1-5; TRBD1 might be the D (6 bases). Trimming removed 5 bases from V and 1 base from J, with 12 bases in between. The germline CDR1 and CDR2 sequences are MNHEY and SMNVEV (reference sequence). This CDR3 has 15 amino acids. CDR3: CASSRQEYSNQPQHF. DNA for the CDR3: TGTGCCAGCAGTAGACAGGAGTACAGCAATCAGCCCCAGCATTTT.

This clone was observed a single time. The gene calls are TRBV3-1 (or the pseudogene TRBV3-2) and TRBJ1-2, with TRBD1 matching 8 bases. Germline CDR1 LGHDT, CDR2 YNNKEL (reference sequence). CDR3 length equals 13 residues. V was clipped by 4 bases and J by 6 bases; unmatched bases: 4. In DNA, the CDR3 is TGTGCCAGCAGCCCCCGACAGGGGAATGGCTACACCTTC. Its protein product is CASSPRQGNGYTF.

V usage is TRBV29-1 and J usage is TRBJ2-2; TRBD1 is a possible D gene (5 bases). In germline, CDR1 is SQVTM, CDR2 ANQGSEA. CDR3 length equals 14 residues. Trimming took 7 bases from V and 5 from J, leaving 17 bases between them. The CDR3 DNA reads as TGCAGCGCCAGGGCTATGCTGCGTACCGGGGAGCTGTTTTTT. Translation gives CSARAMLRTGELFF.

The CDR3 here is CASSLNSGSFSYEQYF. The CDR3 nucleotides read TGTGCCAGCAGTTTAAATAGCGGGAGTTTTTCGTACGAGCAGTACTTC. This chain joins TRBV6-5 and TRBJ2-7; the match to TRBD2 covers 9 bases. The CDR3 runs to 16 residues. CDR1 and CDR2 (germline): MNHEY, SVGAGI. J gave up 4 bases and V 4 bases, and 11 bases lay outside the gene matches.

The chain carries TRBV5-4 and TRBJ1-3; TRBD1 matches at 7 bases. The trim removed 2 bases at V and 0 bases at J, leaving 5 bases unmatched. This CDR3 region has 16 residues. CDR1 SGHNT and CDR2 YYREEE come from the germline V gene (reference sequence). DNA for the CDR3: TGTGCCAGCAGCTTTCCGACAGGGACCTCTGGAAACACCATATATTTT. Amino acid sequence: CASSFPTGTSGNTIYF.

This rearrangement joins TRBV18 to TRBJ1-1; possible D gene TRBD1, 5 bases. Deletions cut 5 bases from V and 4 bases from J, with 8 bases between. The CDR3 contains 12 residues. Germline V gene data show CDR1 as KGHSH and CDR2 as LQKENI. CDR3 region: CASSRGGTEAFF. The CDR3 DNA follows: TGTGCCAGCTCAAGGGGAGGCACTGAAGCTTTCTTT.

This clone was seen a handful of times. The chain has TRBV19 and TRBJ1-1; D possibly corresponds to TRBD1 (5 bases). Trimming cost V 4 bases and J 1 base, with 13 bases left between them. This CDR3 comprises 15 residues. Germline V lookup: CDR1 LNHDA, CDR2 SQIVND (reference sequence). In DNA form, the CDR3 reads TGTGCCAGTAGTACGTCCTTGCAGGGGAACACTGAAGCTTTCTTT. Translating it yields CASSTSLQGNTEAFF.

The chain couples TRBV3-1 (or the pseudogene TRBV3-2) to TRBJ1-4, with 7 positions matching TRBD1. The J segment lost 8 bases and the V segment lost 4 bases, leaving 7 bases of the junction unmatched. Germline loops: CDR1 LGHDT, CDR2 YNNKEL (reference sequence). This CDR3 has 14 amino acids. The CDR3 sequence is CASSRRDSGEKLFF. CDR3 bases: TGTGCCAGCAGCCGCCGGGACAGTGGAGAAAAACTGTTTTTT.

The V and J genes are TRBV5-1 and TRBJ1-2; TRBD1 agrees at 8 bases. The CDR3 totals 14 residues. The trim removed 4 bases at V and 7 bases at J, leaving 9 bases unmatched. The germline V gene encodes CDR1 SGHRS and CDR2 YFSETQ. CDR3 in DNA: TGCGCCAGCAGCACGCCGGACAGGGCTCTTGGCTACACCTTC. Protein: CASSTPDRALGYTF.

The chain couples TRBV4-1 to TRBJ2-7; D is possibly TRBD2 (5 bases). The CDR3 loop spans 14 amino acids. Germline V lookup: CDR1 MGHRA, CDR2 YSYEKL. V gave up 4 bases and J gave up 4 bases, with 14 bases separating them. CDR3 nucleotides: TGCGCCAGCAGCCCGGACGGGATGGGGTACGAGCAGTACTTC. Protein sequence: CASSPDGMGYEQYF.

The rearrangement uses TRBV19 and TRBJ2-2; possibly TRBD1 for D (6 bases). Germline V gene lookup returns CDR1 LNHDA and CDR2 SQIVND (reference sequence). The CDR3 contains 14 residues. Trimming pared 2 bases from V and 8 bases from J, leaving 12 bases between. The CDR3 nucleotides are TGTGCCAGTAGTATAAACCGGGACATGGGGGAGCTGTTTTTT. As protein: CASSINRDMGELFF. Full variable domain (outside the CDR3, taken from reference TRBV19 and TRBJ2-2): DGGITQSPKYLFRKEGQNVTLSCEQNLNHDAMYWYRQDPGQGLRLIYYSQIVNDFQKGDIAEGYSVSREKKESFPLTVTSAQKNPTAFYLCASSINRDMGELFFGEGSRLTVL.

The count of this clone is one. The J gene is TRBJ2-2, the V gene TRBV18; a weak D match, TRBD2 (6 bases). Trimming took 4 bases from V and 4 from J, leaving 13 bases between them. The CDR3 contains 15 residues. Germline V lookup: CDR1 KGHSH, CDR2 LQKENI. The CDR3, as DNA: TGTGCCAGCTCACAGCGGGCAGGCGGCACCGGGGAGCTGTTTTTT. Its protein product is CASSQRAGGTGELFF.

The rearrangement uses TRBV18 and TRBJ1-5; TRBD1 is a possible D gene (6 bases). The CDR3 is 18 residues long. V lost 3 bases to trimming and J lost 2 bases, with 20 bases between them. Germline V gene sequence: CDR1 KGHSH, CDR2 LQKENI. The CDR3: CASSPLGPQGNGNQPQHF. The CDR3 DNA reads TGTGCCAGCTCACCCCTTGGACCACAGGGAAATGGCAATCAGCCCCAGCATTTT. Complete variable domain (other parts from reference TRBV18 and TRBJ1-5): NAGVMQNPRHLVRRRGQEARLRCSPMKGHSHVYWYRQLPEEGLKFMVYLQKENIIDESGMPKERFSAEFPKEGPSILRIQQVVRGDSAAYFCASSPLGPQGNGNQPQHFGDGTRLSIL.

The genes are TRBV19 and TRBJ1-4, with TRBD1 matching 10 bases. This CDR3 is 14 amino acids long. After removal of 4 bases from V and 5 bases from J, the junction contained 1 base not matched to a gene. Germline values: CDR1 LNHDA, CDR2 SQIVND (reference sequence). The CDR3 sequence: CASSTDRGNEKLFF. The CDR3 DNA sequence: TGTGCCAGTAGTACGGACAGGGGGAATGAAAAACTGTTTTTT.

The rearrangement uses TRBV27 and TRBJ1-1; D unresolved. Per the germline V gene, CDR1 is MNHEY and CDR2 is SMNVEV (reference sequence). With 2 bases removed from V and 4 bases from J, the gap between germline ends came to 11 bases. The CDR3 is made up of 14 amino acids. The CDR3 sequence is CASSLNQRGTEAFF. CDR3 in DNA: TGTGCCAGCAGTTTAAACCAGAGAGGCACTGAAGCTTTCTTT.

This clone was seen a handful of times. The CDR3 DNA sequence: TGTGCCAGCTCGCTACAGGGAAGCGATACTGAAGCTTTCTTT. It codes for CASSLQGSDTEAFF. The chain combines TRBV6-5 with TRBJ1-1, with D maybe TRBD1 (6 bases). CDR1 MNHEY and CDR2 SVGAGI come from the germline V gene. Deletions cut 8 bases from V and 5 bases from J, with 18 bases between. The CDR3 runs 14 residues.

V is TRBV2 and J is TRBJ2-5; tentatively, D is TRBD1 (6 bases). This CDR3 has 14 amino acids. Germline values: CDR1 SNHLY, CDR2 FYNNEI. V dropped 6 bases and J dropped 2 bases, with 13 bases sitting between them. The CDR3 protein is CASSQGSRQETQYF. The CDR3 DNA reads TGTGCCAGCAGCCAGGGGTCCCGTCAAGAGACCCAGTACTTC.

The V call is TRBV19, the J call TRBJ1-6; tentative D call: TRBD1 (6 bases). Looked up from germline, CDR1 is LNHDA and CDR2 is SQIVND (reference sequence). This CDR3 has 18 amino acids. V shed 3 bases and J shed 5 bases, with 20 bases lying between them. CDR3 protein: CASSIRWASQGDNSPLHF. In DNA, the CDR3 is TGTGCCAGTAGTATTCGTTGGGCCTCACAGGGTGATAATTCACCCCTCCACTTT.

The gene calls are TRBV10-3 and TRBJ2-1; possibly TRBD2 for D (5 bases). Germline V gene lookup returns CDR1 ENHRY and CDR2 SYGVKD. The V end lost 4 bases, the J end lost 9 bases, and 13 bases lay between the germline ends. The CDR3 extends over 13 amino acids. The CDR3 here is CAISGSLESEQFF. The DNA of the CDR3 is TGTGCCATCAGTGGTTCACTAGAGAGTGAGCAGTTCTTC.

This clone appeared once. This chain uses TRBV20-1 with TRBJ2-3; D possibly corresponds to TRBD1 (6 bases). This CDR3 contains 16 residues. From germline, CDR1 is DFQATT and CDR2 SNEGSKA (reference sequence). Trimming shortened V by 3 bases and J by 4 bases, and 20 bases separated the two germline ends. The CDR3 DNA follows: TGCAGTGCTAGTGATCGGGACACAGTAGCTTCAGATACGCAGTATTTT. Protein sequence: CSASDRDTVASDTQYF.

The rearrangement uses TRBV27 and TRBJ1-6; 7 nucleotides line up with TRBD1. CDR1 and CDR2 from the germline V gene are MNHEY and SMNVEV (reference sequence). The CDR3 runs 15 residues. Germline trimming cut 7 bases from V and 6 bases from J; bases unmatched to any gene: 9. This CDR3 reads CASTYSRQGNSPLHF. The CDR3, as DNA: TGTGCCAGCACCTACTCAAGACAGGGTAATTCACCCCTCCACTTT.

The rearrangement joins TRBV30 to TRBJ1-4; 10 positions agree with TRBD1. The CDR3 runs 16 residues. J gave up 8 bases and V 0 bases, and 9 bases lay outside the gene matches. CDR1 GTSNPN and CDR2 SVGIG come from the germline V gene (reference sequence). The DNA of the CDR3 is TGTGCCTGGAGTGTAGGGACAGGGGTCGGAGGGGAAAAACTGTTTTTT. As protein: CAWSVGTGVGGEKLFF.